The 22 T cell receptor beta chains given below trace back to one sample, sequenced in a study of memory CD4+ T cells and cytomegalovirus serostatus. The assay was immunoSEQ multiplex PCR, and TCRdb's table has in-frame clones only and misses some. In the table there are about 60,000 clones, approximately 79% of which are singletons. Single viable CD3+CD4+CD8-CD45RO+ cells were sorted as the memory CD4+ T cells. Sequences were obtained from memory CD4+ T cells from blood. The receptor source for this set is an adult in good health and CMV-seronegative.

J is TRBJ2-5 and V is TRBV7-6; D is unresolved. Germline CDR1 is SGHVS and CDR2 is FNYEAQ. CDR3 length: 15 amino acids. Trimming shortened V by 5 bases and J by 2 bases, and 15 bases separated the two germline ends. For the CDR3, the DNA is TGTGCCAGCAGCCCCCAATGGAACAAGCAAGAGACCCAGTACTTC. Translated: CASSPQWNKQETQYF. The entire variable domain, with the rest obtained from reference TRBV7-6 and TRBJ2-5, is as follows: GAGVSQSPRYKVTKRGQDVALRCDPISGHVSLYWYRQALGQGPEFLTYFNYEAQQDKSGLPNDRFSAERPEGSISTLTIQRTEQRDSAMYRCASSPQWNKQETQYFGPGTRLLVL.

The J gene is TRBJ2-3, the V gene TRBV4-1; D is unclear. The CDR3 runs 13 residues. Trimming removed 3 bases from V and 10 bases from J, with 14 bases in between. Germline CDR1 and CDR2: MGHRA and YSYEKL. The CDR3 is CASSQGGGRAQYF. As DNA, the CDR3 is TGCGCCAGCAGCCAGGGTGGTGGAAGGGCGCAGTATTTT.

The CDR3 region has the DNA TGTGCCAGCAGCCCTTTTAGCACCGGGGAGCTGTTTTTT. It encodes CASSPFSTGELFF. This chain links TRBV7-9 with TRBJ2-2; no clear D gene. The CDR3 spans 13 residues. With 5 bases removed from V and 4 bases from J, the gap between germline ends came to 8 bases. Germline V CDR1 and CDR2: SEHNR, FQNEAQ (reference sequence).

The chain links TRBV5-1 to TRBJ1-1, with 9 bases lining up with TRBD1. Germline V gene lookup returns CDR1 SGHRS and CDR2 YFSETQ. Trimming at V came to 6 bases and at J to 6 bases, leaving 6 bases not matched to a gene. The CDR3 is 13 amino acids. CDR3 region: CASTPDRGAEAFF. CDR3 nucleotides: TGCGCCAGCACCCCGGACAGGGGAGCTGAAGCTTTCTTT. Combining the CDR3 with reference TRBV5-1 and TRBJ1-1 gives the whole variable domain KAGVTQTPRYLIKTRGQQVTLSCSPISGHRSVSWYQQTPGQGLQFLFEYFSETQRNKGNFPGRFSGRQFSNSRSEMNVSTLELGDSALYLCASTPDRGAEAFFGQGTRLTVV.

The rearrangement links TRBV28 to TRBJ2-2, with D possibly being TRBD2 (5 bases). The germline CDR1 and CDR2 sequences are MDHEN and SYDVKM. This CDR3 is built from 15 residues. V was trimmed by 4 bases and J by 8 bases, leaving 17 bases between them. CDR3 nucleotide sequence: TGTGCCAGCAGTTCCGGTTTGAGGGCCGCGGGGGAGCTGTTTTTT. Amino acids: CASSSGLRAAGELFF. The complete variable domain, with remaining parts taken from reference TRBV28 and TRBJ2-2, reads DVKVTQSSRYLVKRTGEKVFLECVQDMDHENMFWYRQDPGLGLRLIYFSYDVKMKEKGDIPEGYSVSREKKERFSLILESASTNQTSMYLCASSSGLRAAGELFFGEGSRLTVL.

V and J are TRBV5-1 and TRBJ2-7; D is possibly TRBD1 (6 bases). Looked up from germline, CDR1 is SGHRS and CDR2 is YFSETQ. This CDR3 spans 13 amino acids. V was shortened by 2 bases and J by 4 bases, with 10 bases between the two germline ends. The CDR3, as DNA: TGCGCCAGCAGCTTAGAGGGGGAATACGAGCAGTACTTC. As protein: CASSLEGEYEQYF.

The chain carries TRBV9 and TRBJ1-1, with D unclear. The V gene lost 0 bases and the J gene lost 5 bases, with 14 bases spanning the gap. Looked up from germline, CDR1 is SGDLS and CDR2 is YYNGEE. The CDR3 length is 15 residues. The CDR3 here is CASSVAAGFGTEAFF. CDR3 sequence (DNA): TGTGCCAGCAGCGTAGCGGCTGGTTTCGGAACTGAAGCTTTCTTT.

This chain joins TRBV5-1 and TRBJ1-1, with D unclear. Trimming cost V 3 bases and J 1 base, with 13 bases left between them. This CDR3 is 15 amino acids long. The germline V gene encodes CDR1 SGHRS and CDR2 YFSETQ. The CDR3 reads CASSWSGEGNTEAFF. The DNA of the CDR3 is TGCGCCAGCAGCTGGAGTGGGGAGGGGAACACTGAAGCTTTCTTT.

The V gene is TRBV11-2, the J gene TRBJ1-4; D gene unclear. The CDR3 has 13 residues. The germline CDR1 and CDR2 sequences are SGHAT and FQNNGV. V lost 1 base to trimming and J lost 8 bases, with 8 bases between them. The CDR3 spells CASSLAGNEKLFF. CDR3 bases: TGTGCCAGCAGCTTAGCGGGCAACGAAAAACTGTTTTTT.

The rearrangement links TRBV6-1 to TRBJ2-3; D call uncertain. Germline V CDR1 and CDR2: MNHNS, SASEGT. The CDR3 totals 12 residues. The V and J ends lost 0 bases and 13 bases respectively, with 11 bases between them. The CDR3 nucleotides are TGTGCCAGCAGTGAAGCAGGGTGGGAAAAGTATTTT. Its protein is CASSEAGWEKYF.

This chain connects TRBV4-1 to TRBJ2-4, with D maybe TRBD1 (6 bases). V lost 2 bases and J 1 base, leaving 12 bases between the germline ends. From germline, CDR1 is MGHRA and CDR2 YSYEKL. The CDR3 totals 16 residues. The DNA for the CDR3 is TGCGCCAGCAGCCAACTACAGGGTGCGGCCAAAAACATTCAGTACTTC. The encoded protein is CASSQLQGAAKNIQYF.

The chain is built from TRBV18 and TRBJ1-1; D may be TRBD1 (5 bases). The germline V gene encodes CDR1 KGHSH and CDR2 LQKENI. CDR3 size: 12 residues. V was shortened by 0 bases and J by 6 bases, with 5 bases between the two germline ends. This CDR3 reads CASSPPGPEAFF. The CDR3, as DNA: TGTGCCAGCTCACCACCGGGACCTGAAGCTTTCTTT.

This chain links TRBV7-9 with TRBJ1-1; possibly TRBD1 for D (6 bases). The CDR3 runs to 14 residues. Germline CDR1 SEHNR, CDR2 FQNEAQ (reference sequence). The ends were cut back, 5 bases at V and 5 bases at J, with 15 bases in the middle. The CDR3 loop reads CASSTKGGRTEAFF. The CDR3 coding sequence is TGTGCCAGCAGCACAAAGGGGGGGAGGACTGAAGCTTTCTTT.

The chain combines TRBV4-1 with TRBJ1-3; D is undetermined. Trimming stripped 4 bases from V and 0 bases from J, with 10 bases between. The CDR3 totals 15 residues. CDR1 is MGHRA, CDR2 YSYEKL, per germline. The CDR3 region has the DNA TGCGCCAGCAGCCCCGGTGGGCGCTCTGGAAACACCATATATTTT. This encodes CASSPGGRSGNTIYF.

This clone was seen more than once but under ten times. The genes are TRBV5-8 and TRBJ1-6; D gene unclear. The CDR3 has 12 amino acids. Germline-derived CDR1 and CDR2 are SGHTS and YDEGEE. Trimming took off 4 bases at V and 9 bases at J, with 8 bases between the two ends. This CDR3 reads CASSLWSSPLHF. The CDR3 DNA sequence: TGTGCCAGCAGCCTATGGAGTTCACCCCTCCACTTT.

This clone has more than one count but fewer than ten. The chain couples TRBV14 to TRBJ1-1; D is uncertain. Germline V gene sequence: CDR1 SGHDN, CDR2 FVKESK. Between the trimmed V and J ends, which lost 6 bases and 5 bases, there was a span of 10 bases. The CDR3 is 12 amino acids. The CDR3 is CASRSLGTEAFF. The CDR3 DNA is TGTGCCAGCAGGTCACTAGGGACTGAAGCTTTCTTT.

The table lists this clone with a few counts. The chain joins TRBV6-5 to TRBJ2-2; 8 bases fit TRBD2. The germline V gene encodes CDR1 MNHEY and CDR2 SVGAGI. V lost 4 bases, J lost 1 base, and 5 bases stayed unmatched. The CDR3 extends over 16 amino acids. CDR3 nucleotide sequence: TGTGCCAGCAGTTCCGGGGCGGGGGGGAACACCGGGGAGCTGTTTTTT. It translates to CASSSGAGGNTGELFF.

V usage is TRBV18 and J usage is TRBJ2-5; no firm D call. The J call may not be correct, given that the DNA end is closer to TRBJ2-7. Germline CDR1 and CDR2: KGHSH and LQKENI. The CDR3 consists of 15 residues. CDR3 amino acids: CASSPPSDVTYEQYF. The CDR3 coding sequence is TGTGCCAGCTCACCACCTTCGGACGTCACCTACGAGCAGTACTTC.

V gene TRBV15 combines with J gene TRBJ2-4; perhaps TRBD1 as D (6 bases). The V and J ends lost 0 bases and 12 bases respectively, with 15 bases between them. The germline CDR1 and CDR2 sequences are LNHNV and YYDKDF (reference sequence). There are 14 residues in the CDR3. The CDR3, as DNA: TGTGCCACCAGCAGAGATACTGGACAGAATTCTCAGTACTTC. This encodes CATSRDTGQNSQYF.

The chain uses TRBV30 and TRBJ2-7, with 14 bases identical to TRBD2. This CDR3 contains 15 residues. J was trimmed by 4 bases and V by 0 bases; bases with no gene match: 2. Germline CDR1 and CDR2: GTSNPN and SVGIG (reference sequence). CDR3 loop: CAWSVGLAGGYEQYF. CDR3 sequence (DNA): TGTGCCTGGAGTGTAGGACTAGCGGGAGGTTACGAGCAGTACTTC.

Only one count was recorded for this clone. The rearrangement uses TRBV2 and TRBJ1-1, with 9 positions matching TRBD1. The CDR3 runs 14 residues. CDR1 is SNHLY, CDR2 FYNNEI, per germline. The J segment lost 1 base and the V segment lost 5 bases, leaving 2 bases of the junction unmatched. This CDR3 is CASSRDRENTEAFF. In nucleotides, the CDR3 is TGTGCCAGCAGTCGGGACAGGGAGAACACTGAAGCTTTCTTT.

V gene TRBV5-4 combines with J gene TRBJ2-7, with TRBD2 as a possible D gene (6 bases). The V gene's germline CDR1 is SGHNT and CDR2 YYREEE (reference sequence). Trimming removed 0 bases at V and 4 bases at J, with 17 bases between. The CDR3 spans 16 residues. The CDR3 DNA sequence: TGTGCCAGCAGCTTGGTTCTTTCGGGAGACCCTTACGAGCAGTACTTC. This codes for CASSLVLSGDPYEQYF.